This is a list of T cell receptor beta chains from one sample in a study of blood T cell repertoires in COVID-19. Data came from immunoSEQ multiplex PCR; TCRdb stores just in-frame clones and leaves some out. The table shows approximately 300,000 clones, with 85% to 90% occurring only once. Input material: PBMCs or T cells enriched from blood (not recorded which). Receptors originate from a woman aged 18-29 years who had recovered from COVID-19. Each CDR3 is given with its conserved first and last residue. The D gene is left open where the match is weak. Only some rows state a clone size, as once, few, many or a class for expanded clones.

>TRBD1|TRBV2|TRBJ1-2|.
TGTGCCAGCAGCCACGGGGACAGGGGGCGAAACGGCTACACCTTC
CASSHGDRGRNGYTF
>.|TRBV9|TRBJ2-7|.
TGTGCCAGCAGCGTAGACTGGGGGGGCCCCTACGAGCAGTACTTC
CASSVDWGGPYEQYF
>.|TRBV30|TRBJ2-2|.
TGTGCCCGGGGGCGCACCGGGGAGCTGTTTTTT
CARGRTGELFF
>.|TRBV5-1|TRBJ1-2|.
TGCGCCAGCAGCTCACAAGCTGGGACTGCTAACTATGGCTACACCTTC
CASSSQAGTANYGYTF
>TRBD1|TRBV7-2|TRBJ2-7|.
TGTGCCAGCAGCCATGGGACAGGCACCTACGAGCAGTACTTC
CASSHGTGTYEQYF
>TRBD1|TRBV6-5|TRBJ1-1|.
TGTGCCGGTTTGGACAGGGGCCGCGTGCAAGCTTTCTTT
CAGLDRGRVQAFF
>TRBD1|TRBV6-5|TRBJ2-7|once
TGTGCCAGCACTTCAGGCCAGGACAGGGGTCACGAGCAGTACTTC
CASTSGQDRGHEQYF
>.|TRBV7-9|TRBJ1-2|.
TGTGCCAGCAGCCCTCGGGGAATTGGGGGCTACACCTTC
CASSPRGIGGYTF
>.|TRBV4-2|TRBJ1-5|.
TGTGCCAGCAGCCAAGATCGCGAGAACGGTTGGCCCCAGCATTTT
CASSQDRENGWPQHF
>.|TRBV18|TRBJ2-5|.
TGTGCCAGCTCACCACCGGGGGCTTGGGAGACCCAGTACTTC
CASSPPGAWETQYF
>TRBD1|TRBV11-2|TRBJ2-7|.
TGTGCCAGCAGCTTAGATGGACAGGGGTTCGAGCAGTACTTC
CASSLDGQGFEQYF
>TRBD1|TRBV6-5|TRBJ1-5|.
TGTGCCAGCAGCGCCGCTACAGGGGACAATCAGCCCCAGCATTTT
CASSAATGDNQPQHF
>TRBD1|TRBV3-1/TRBV3-2|TRBJ2-7|once
TGTGCCAGCAGCCAAACAGGGACAGTCCACGAGCAGTACTTC
CASSQTGTVHEQYF
>.|TRBV19|TRBJ2-3|.
TGTGCCAGTACAATGGTACTTGCTAGCACAGATACGCAGTATTTT
CASTMVLASTDTQYF
>.|TRBV28|TRBJ1-1|.
TGTGCCAGCAGTCCCGGGACAACGAACACTGAAGCTTTCTTT
CASSPGTTNTEAFF
>TRBD1|TRBV3-1/TRBV3-2|TRBJ1-2|.
TGTGCCAGCAGCCAAGAGGAAGACAGGGGAAACTATGGCTACACCTTC
CASSQEEDRGNYGYTF
>TRBD2|TRBV6-1|TRBJ2-3|.
TGTGCCAGCAGTGAACGGACTAGCGGGAGGGGCACAGATACGCAGTATTTT
CASSERTSGRGTDTQYF
>.|TRBV6-5|TRBJ2-7|.
TGTGCCAGCAGTTACTCGATTTCAGGGTCCGGGTACGAGCAGTACTTC
CASSYSISGSGYEQYF
>TRBD1|TRBV18|TRBJ1-6|.
TGTGCCAGCTCACCTGGACAGGGAGTAGAATCACCCCTCCACTTT
CASSPGQGVESPLHF
>TRBD2|TRBV28|TRBJ2-2|.
TGTGCCAGCCCACCTAGCGTGGGCGGGAGTAGATCCGGGGAGCTGTTTTTT
CASPPSVGGSRSGELFF
>TRBD1|TRBV7-8|TRBJ2-1|many
TGTGCCAGCAGCCAGGGGGACAGGGTAAATGAGCAGTTCTTC
CASSQGDRVNEQFF
>TRBD1|TRBV6-5|TRBJ2-7|.
TGTGCCAGCAGTTACCTTCCGGGACAGAACTCCTACGAGCAGTACTTC
CASSYLPGQNSYEQYF
>.|TRBV5-6|TRBJ1-2|.
TGTGCCAGCAGCTTGGAGGAGCTTTATGGCTACACCTTC
CASSLEELYGYTF
>.|TRBV30|TRBJ1-2|.
TGTGCCTGGAGTGTCGGGGGGAGTTTCTATGGCTACACCTTC
CAWSVGGSFYGYTF
>.|TRBV5-5|TRBJ1-5|.
TGTGCCAGCAGCTTGGTGTGGGGCAGCAATCAGCCCCAGCATTTT
CASSLVWGSNQPQHF
>.|TRBV10-1|TRBJ1-3|once
TGCGCCAGCAGGCCGCAGGGTACCTCTGGAAACACCATATATTTT
CASRPQGTSGNTIYF
>.|TRBV6-5|TRBJ1-1|.
TGTGCCAGCAGGAGGACAGATTCGAACACTGAAGCTTTCTTT
CASRRTDSNTEAFF
>TRBD2|TRBV28|TRBJ2-3|.
TGTGCCAGCAGTTTGGGGCTAGCGGGGGATGCAGATACGCAGTATTTT
CASSLGLAGDADTQYF
>TRBD1|TRBV10-3|TRBJ1-3|.
TGTGCCATCAGTGAAGTGACAGGGACTGGAAACACCATATATTTT
CAISEVTGTGNTIYF
>TRBD1|TRBV19|TRBJ1-1|.
TGTGCCAGTATCCAAAGTCCCGACAGGGCTGAAGCTTTCTTT
CASIQSPDRAEAFF
>.|TRBV7-9|TRBJ2-7|.
TGTGCCAGCAGCCCTGACACCTACGAGCAGTACTTC
CASSPDTYEQYF
>.|TRBV11-2|TRBJ2-7|.
TGTGCCAGCAGCTTATTTCTGGGACAAACGGGGGAGCAGTACTTC
CASSLFLGQTGEQYF
>.|TRBV4-2|TRBJ1-2|.
TGTGCCAGCAGCCAACCTAGGGGAATAAGCTATGGCTACACCTTC
CASSQPRGISYGYTF
>.|TRBV5-6|TRBJ2-1|.
TGTGCCAGCAGCCTTTCCAATGAGCAGTTCTTC
CASSLSNEQFF
>TRBD1|TRBV5-1|TRBJ1-5|.
TGCGCCAGCAGCTTGGAAGGGGGCTCGCGCAATCAGCCCCAGCATTTT
CASSLEGGSRNQPQHF
>.|TRBV5-1|TRBJ2-3|few
TGCGCCAGCAGCTTGGCGGTATTCACAGATACGCAGTATTTT
CASSLAVFTDTQYF
>.|TRBV6-4|TRBJ2-7|few
TGTGCCAGCAGTGACTCCGGCAGGGGTGCCTACGAGCAGTACTTC
CASSDSGRGAYEQYF
>.|TRBV2|TRBJ1-6|.
TGTGCCAGCAGTGAAAGGTCTGCGGCTAGAGGGAATTCACCCCTCCACTTT
CASSERSAARGNSPLHF
>TRBD2|TRBV7-8|TRBJ2-2|.
TGTGCCAGCAGCCTTAGCGGGGGGGCGAACACCGGGGAGCTGTTTTTT
CASSLSGGANTGELFF
>.|TRBV19|TRBJ1-5|once
TGTGCCAGTAGTATAGACAGCGGGGGAGCTACCCAGCATTTT
CASSIDSGGATQHF
>.|TRBV19|TRBJ2-3|.
TGTGCCAGTAGTCCCGAGCGGGCTGGAGTTAGCACAGATACGCAGTATTTT
CASSPERAGVSTDTQYF